This T cell receptor beta chain was profiled in a study of response to subunit inactivated influenza vaccine. This CDR3 is 17 amino acids long. Trimming at V came to 5 bases and at J to 2 bases, leaving 11 bases not matched to a gene. Remarks on this clonotype: Its antigen remains unidentified.

Findings and limits, study-wide: The study's authors posited that every seasonal influenza vaccination enlists few new T cells.

Each CDR3 protein is one row after TCRdb ran MiXCR on the RT-PCR reads. Found here are about 700,000 distinct CDR3 sequences, around 16% of them singletons; the top ten hold 11%. The clonotype was recovered from a man between 50 and 59 years old who received an inactivated influenza vaccine. Sample: PBMCs from blood, taken about 11 days after vaccination. This sequence joins TRBV23-1 and TRBJ2-4; 8 nucleotides match TRBD1. TRBV23-1 is an ORF, with its function uncertain. This chain's CDR3 is CASSGIRTGRTKNIQYF. CDR3 DNA: TGCGCCAGCAGTGGGATCCGGACAGGGAGGACCAAAAACATTCAGTACTTC.